A single sample gave rise to the 2 T cell receptor beta chains below, sequenced in a study of T cell repertoires in cytomegalovirus infection. TCRdb independently ran MiXCR on the reads; one entry per CDR3 protein. The data hold around 900,000 distinct CDR3 sequences, with about a third observed a single time. These receptors have no known antigen. Specimen: cultured CD8+ T cells from PBMCs, collected from culture after CMV antigen stimulation. The receptor set was obtained from a human donor in good health (CMV status not recorded). Some clones in this sample may be carry-over from other donors' samples.

The V call is TRBV6-5, the J call TRBJ1-4; D is ambiguous. This CDR3 spans 16 amino acids. CDR1 and CDR2 from the germline V gene are MNHEY and SVGAGI. Trimming left V 5 bases short and J 0 bases short, with 13 bases between. The CDR3, as DNA: TGTGCCAGCAGTCCCCCGGCAGGAACAACTAATGAAAAACTGTTTTTT. Amino acid sequence: CASSPPAGTTNEKLFF.

This chain connects TRBV10-3 to TRBJ2-7; D call uncertain. There are 13 residues in the CDR3. V shed 2 bases and J shed 0 bases, with 5 bases lying between them. The germline V gene has CDR1 ENHRY and CDR2 SYGVKD. As DNA, the CDR3 is TGTGCCATCAGTGAGGCCAGCTCCTACGAGCAGTACTTC. It codes for CAISEASSYEQYF.